The clone carrying this T cell receptor beta chain has more than one count but fewer than ten. The CDR3 has 14 residues. Germline CDR1 is MDHEN and CDR2 is SYDVKM. V trimming: 5 bases; J trimming: 3 bases; junction bases outside the gene matches: 6. Data came from immunoSEQ multiplex PCR; TCRdb stores just in-frame clones and leaves some out. Counted here are some 210,000 clones, around four fifths occurring once; the ten biggest clones make up roughly 7.6%. This record belongs to a study of blood T cell repertoires in COVID-19. At the level of the study: The cDNA or gDNA used as material had been derived from T cells, B-cell-depleted T cells, or PBMCs.

Sequencing was done on a sample of peripheral blood. The receptor was isolated from a woman in her fifties or sixties with active or convalescent COVID-19. The V call is TRBV28, the J call TRBJ1-1, with 7 bases identical to TRBD1. The chain's CDR3 is CASSLQGSDTEAFF. The DNA for the CDR3 is TGTGCCAGCAGTCTACAGGGGTCGGACACTGAAGCTTTCTTT.